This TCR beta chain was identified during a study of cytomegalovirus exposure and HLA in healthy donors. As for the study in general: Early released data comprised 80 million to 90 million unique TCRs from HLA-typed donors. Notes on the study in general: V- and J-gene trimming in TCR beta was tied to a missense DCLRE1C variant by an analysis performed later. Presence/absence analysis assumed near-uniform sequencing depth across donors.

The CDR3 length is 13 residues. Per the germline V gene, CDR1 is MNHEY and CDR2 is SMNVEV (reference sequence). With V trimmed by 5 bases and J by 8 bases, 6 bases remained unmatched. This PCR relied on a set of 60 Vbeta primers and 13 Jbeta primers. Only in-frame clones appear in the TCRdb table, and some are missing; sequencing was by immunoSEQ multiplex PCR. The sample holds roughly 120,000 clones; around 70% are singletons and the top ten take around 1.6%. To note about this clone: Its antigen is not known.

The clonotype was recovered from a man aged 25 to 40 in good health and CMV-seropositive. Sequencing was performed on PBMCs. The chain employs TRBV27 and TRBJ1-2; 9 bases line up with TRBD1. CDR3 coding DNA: TGTGCCAGCAGTCCGGGACAGGGATCCGGCTACACCTTC. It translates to CASSPGQGSGYTF.